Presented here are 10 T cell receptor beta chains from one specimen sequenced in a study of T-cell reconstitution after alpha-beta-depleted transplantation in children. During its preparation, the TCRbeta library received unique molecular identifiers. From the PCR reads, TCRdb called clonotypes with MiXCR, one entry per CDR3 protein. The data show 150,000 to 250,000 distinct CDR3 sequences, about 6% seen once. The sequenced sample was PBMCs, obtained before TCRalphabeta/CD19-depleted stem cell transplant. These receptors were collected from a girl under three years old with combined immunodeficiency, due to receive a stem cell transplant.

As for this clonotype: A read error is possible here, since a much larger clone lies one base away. This CDR3 reads CASSPSGGVDEEYF. The CDR3 region has the DNA TGTGCCAGCAGCCCTAGCGGGGGGGTCGACGAGGAGTACTTC. The rearrangement links TRBV12-3 or TRBV12-4 to TRBJ2-7; 12 bases align to TRBD2. The CDR3 extends over 14 amino acids.

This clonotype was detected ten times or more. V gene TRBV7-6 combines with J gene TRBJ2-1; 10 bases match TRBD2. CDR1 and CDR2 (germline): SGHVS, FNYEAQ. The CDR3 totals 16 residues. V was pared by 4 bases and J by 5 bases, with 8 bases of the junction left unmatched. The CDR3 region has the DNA TGTGCCAGCAGCTCCGATCGACTAGCGGGTAACAATGAGCAGTTCTTC. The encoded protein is CASSSDRLAGNNEQFF.

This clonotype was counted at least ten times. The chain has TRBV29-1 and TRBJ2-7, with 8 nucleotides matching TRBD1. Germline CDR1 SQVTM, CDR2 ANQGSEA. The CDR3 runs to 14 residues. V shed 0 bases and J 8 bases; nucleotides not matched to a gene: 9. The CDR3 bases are TGCAGCGTTGAAGACGACAGGGGAATAGTGAAGCAGTACTTC. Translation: CSVEDDRGIVKQYF.

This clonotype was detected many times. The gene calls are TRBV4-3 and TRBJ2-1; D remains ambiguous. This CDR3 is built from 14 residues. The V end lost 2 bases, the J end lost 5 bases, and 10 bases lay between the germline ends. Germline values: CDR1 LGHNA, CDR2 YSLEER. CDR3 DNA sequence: TGCGCCAGCAGCCAAACGACGGGCCACAATGAGCAGTTCTTC. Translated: CASSQTTGHNEQFF.

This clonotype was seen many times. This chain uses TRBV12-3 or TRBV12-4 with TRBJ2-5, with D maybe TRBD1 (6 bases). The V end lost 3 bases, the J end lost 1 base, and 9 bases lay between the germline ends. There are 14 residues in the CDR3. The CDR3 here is CASSFTGTQETQYF. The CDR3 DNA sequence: TGTGCCAGCAGTTTCACAGGGACCCAAGAGACCCAGTACTTC.

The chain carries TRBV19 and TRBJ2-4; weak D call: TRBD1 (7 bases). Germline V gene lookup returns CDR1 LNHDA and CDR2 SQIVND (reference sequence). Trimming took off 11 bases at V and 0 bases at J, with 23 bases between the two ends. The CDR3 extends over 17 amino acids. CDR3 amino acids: CASRGQVLSGAKNIQYF. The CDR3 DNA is TGTGCCTCGAGGGGGCAGGTCCTTAGCGGAGCCAAAAACATTCAGTACTTC.

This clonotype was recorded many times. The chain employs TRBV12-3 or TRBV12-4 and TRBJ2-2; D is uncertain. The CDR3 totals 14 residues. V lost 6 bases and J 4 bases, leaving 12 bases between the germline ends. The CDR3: CASSSGPATGELFF. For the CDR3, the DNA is TGTGCCAGCAGCTCTGGACCCGCCACCGGGGAGCTGTTTTTT.

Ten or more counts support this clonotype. CDR3 region: CASSPTFAVQETQYF. DNA for the CDR3: TGTGCCAGCAGCCCTACCTTCGCCGTCCAAGAGACCCAGTACTTC. The chain combines TRBV12-3 or TRBV12-4 with TRBJ2-5; D call uncertain. The ends were cut back, 6 bases at V and 1 base at J, with 15 bases in the middle. The CDR3 sequence is 15 residues long.

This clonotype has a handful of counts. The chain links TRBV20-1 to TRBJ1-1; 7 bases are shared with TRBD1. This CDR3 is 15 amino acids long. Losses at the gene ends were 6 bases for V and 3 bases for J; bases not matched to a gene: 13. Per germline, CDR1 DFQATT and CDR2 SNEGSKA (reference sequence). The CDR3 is CSANRGVLRDTEAFF. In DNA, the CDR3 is TGCAGTGCCAACAGGGGCGTCCTGAGGGACACTGAAGCTTTCTTT.

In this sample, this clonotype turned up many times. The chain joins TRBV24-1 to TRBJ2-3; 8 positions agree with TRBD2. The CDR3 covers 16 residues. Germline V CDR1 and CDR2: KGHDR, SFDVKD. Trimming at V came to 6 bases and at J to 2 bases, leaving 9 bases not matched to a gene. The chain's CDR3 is CATSSTGGDSTDTQYF. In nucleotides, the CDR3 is TGTGCCACCAGTTCCACCGGGGGGGACTCCACAGATACGCAGTATTTT.